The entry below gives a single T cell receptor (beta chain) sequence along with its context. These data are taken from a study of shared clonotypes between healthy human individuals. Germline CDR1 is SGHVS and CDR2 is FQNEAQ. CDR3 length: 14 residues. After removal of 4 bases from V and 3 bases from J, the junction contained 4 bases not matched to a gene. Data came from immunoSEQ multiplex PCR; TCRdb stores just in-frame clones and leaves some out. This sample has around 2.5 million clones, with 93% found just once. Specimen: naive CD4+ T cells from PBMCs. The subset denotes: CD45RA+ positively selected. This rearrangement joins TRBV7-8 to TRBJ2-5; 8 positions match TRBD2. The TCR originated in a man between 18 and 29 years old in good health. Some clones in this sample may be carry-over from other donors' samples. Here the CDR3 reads CASSSKAGEETQYF. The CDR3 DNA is TGTGCCAGCAGCTCCAAAGCGGGGGAAGAGACCCAGTACTTC.